These 19 T cell receptor beta chains share one sample of origin, sequenced in a study of blood T cell repertoires in COVID-19. Profiled with immunoSEQ multiplex PCR; TCRdb holds only in-frame clones, not every one. The table shows about 240,000 clones, with under 90% occurring only once. Sequenced material: PBMCs or T cells enriched from blood (not recorded which). These receptors were collected from a woman aged 40 to 50 who had been exposed to COVID-19.

The chain employs TRBV15 and TRBJ2-3; D not resolved. V was trimmed by 0 bases and J by 4 bases, leaving 11 bases between them. The CDR3 runs to 15 residues. Looked up from germline, CDR1 is LNHNV and CDR2 is YYDKDF (reference sequence). Here the CDR3 reads CATSRDLNGADTQYF. CDR3 bases: TGTGCCACCAGCAGAGATCTTAACGGAGCAGATACGCAGTATTTT.

This clone has only one observation. This chain uses TRBV14 with TRBJ1-5; 7 positions match TRBD1. There are 14 residues in the CDR3. Per the germline V gene, CDR1 is SGHDN and CDR2 is FVKESK. J was trimmed by 3 bases and V by 4 bases; bases with no gene match: 3. The CDR3 DNA is TGTGCCAGCAGCCGGGACAGCAACAATCAGCCCCAGCATTTT. Protein product: CASSRDSNNQPQHF.

This clone appeared a few times. V gene TRBV12-5 combines with J gene TRBJ1-6; 9 bases align to TRBD1. Looked up from germline, CDR1 is LGHNT and CDR2 is FRNRAP. The CDR3 covers 15 residues. V lost 4 bases, J lost 10 bases, and 8 bases stayed unmatched. DNA of the CDR3: TGTGCTAGTGGTTCGGGACAGGGATTAGTCTCACCCCTCCACTTT. As protein: CASGSGQGLVSPLHF.

This chain uses TRBV5-6 with TRBJ1-2; TRBD1 might be the D (6 bases). Germline V gene data show CDR1 as SGHDT and CDR2 as YYEEEE. The CDR3 is 14 residues long. The V end lost 0 bases, the J end lost 4 bases, and 10 bases lay between the germline ends. CDR3 in amino acids: CASSLAGGLYGYTF. Here the CDR3 DNA reads TGTGCCAGCAGCTTGGCTGGGGGCCTCTATGGCTACACCTTC.

This clone was recorded once. For the CDR3, the DNA is TGTGCCAGCAGTCTGACACCAATCTATGGCTACACCTTC. Amino acid sequence: CASSLTPIYGYTF. The chain is built from TRBV12-3 or TRBV12-4 and TRBJ1-2, with D unclear. V shed 5 bases and J shed 4 bases, with 11 bases lying between them. The CDR3 spans 13 residues.

This chain joins TRBV19 and TRBJ1-2; TRBD1 is a possible D gene (5 bases). The V gene's germline CDR1 is LNHDA and CDR2 SQIVND (reference sequence). The V end was cut by 7 bases, the J end by 0 bases, with 12 bases between. This CDR3 has 14 residues. The CDR3 DNA reads as TGTGCCAGTAACCACAGGTTAGCTAACTATGGCTACACCTTC. Encoded protein: CASNHRLANYGYTF.

The J gene is TRBJ2-6, the V gene TRBV19; D call uncertain. V lost 7 bases and J 0 bases, leaving 10 bases between the germline ends. This CDR3 has 15 residues. CDR1 is LNHDA, CDR2 SQIVND, per germline (reference sequence). The CDR3 coding sequence is TGTGCCAGTACCTTGTTCCCCTCTGGGGCCAACGTCCTGACTTTC. Translated: CASTLFPSGANVLTF. The full variable domain, in which reference TRBV19 and TRBJ2-6 provide the parts outside the CDR3, is DGGITQSPKYLFRKEGQNVTLSCEQNLNHDAMYWYRQDPGQGLRLIYYSQIVNDFQKGDIAEGYSVSREKKESFPLTVTSAQKNPTAFYLCASTLFPSGANVLTFGAGSRLTVL.

The J gene is TRBJ2-3, the V gene TRBV7-3; tentatively, D is TRBD1 (5 bases). The CDR3 runs to 15 residues. V lost 4 bases, J lost 1 base, and 12 bases lay in between. Germline loops: CDR1 SGHTA, CDR2 FQGTGA. DNA for the CDR3: TGTGCCAGCAGCTGGCTTGGGGCAGGCACAGATACGCAGTATTTT. The encoded protein is CASSWLGAGTDTQYF.

The chain is built from TRBV5-6 and TRBJ2-1; no firm D call. With 4 bases removed from V and 10 bases from J, the gap between germline ends came to 15 bases. The CDR3 runs 13 residues. Germline V lookup: CDR1 SGHDT, CDR2 YYEEEE. The CDR3 sequence is CASSLLSGGEQFF. The DNA for the CDR3 is TGTGCCAGCAGCCTATTATCGGGTGGGGAGCAGTTCTTC.

The genes are TRBV29-1 and TRBJ2-7; perhaps TRBD1 as D (5 bases). The V gene's germline CDR1 is SQVTM and CDR2 ANQGSEA. V shed 1 base and J shed 1 base, with 8 bases lying between them. The CDR3 has 13 residues. The CDR3 reads CSVEGTHSYEQYF. The CDR3 DNA reads as TGCAGCGTTGAAGGGACACATTCCTACGAGCAGTACTTC.

This chain joins TRBV28 and TRBJ1-4, with D possibly TRBD1 on 6 matching bases. The CDR3 covers 17 residues. Looked up from germline, CDR1 is MDHEN and CDR2 is SYDVKM. V gave up 3 bases and J gave up 6 bases, with 20 bases separating them. CDR3 residues: CASSFPTGGGGYEKLFF. The CDR3 coding sequence is TGTGCCAGCAGTTTCCCGACTGGTGGGGGCGGGTATGAAAAACTGTTTTTT.

The J gene is TRBJ2-3, the V gene TRBV7-2; 9 positions agree with TRBD2. Unmatched junction bases numbered 11, after V lost 1 base and J lost 12 bases. Per germline, CDR1 SGHTA and CDR2 FQGNSA. The CDR3 covers 15 residues. The CDR3 bases are TGTGCCAGCAGCTTAGATGGAGCGGGGGGCCGGGTACAGTATTTT. It specifies CASSLDGAGGRVQYF. The full variable domain, with the rest looked up from reference TRBV7-2 and TRBJ2-3, is GAGVSQSPSNKVTEKGKDVELRCDPISGHTALYWYRQSLGQGLEFLIYFQGNSAPDKSGLPSDRFSAERTGGSVSTLTIQRTQQEDSAVYLCASSLDGAGGRVQYFGPGTRLTVL.

CDR3 DNA: TGTGCCAGTAGTATTACCGGGACTAGCCCCGGGGAGCTGTTTTTT. Its translation: CASSITGTSPGELFF. This chain joins TRBV19 and TRBJ2-2; TRBD2 agrees at 9 bases. Trimming took 3 bases from V and 6 from J; bases not matched to a gene: 5. Germline V gives CDR1 LNHDA, CDR2 SQIVND (reference sequence). The CDR3 is 15 amino acids.

This clone was detected only once. The J gene is TRBJ2-3, the V gene TRBV7-2, with TRBD2 matching over 7 bases. Germline lookup yields CDR1 SGHTA and CDR2 FQGNSA. CDR3 size: 14 residues. V lost 3 bases to trimming and J lost 2 bases; unmatched junction nucleotides: 2. The CDR3, as DNA: TGTGCCAGCAGCTTGAGCGGGGCCACAGATACGCAGTATTTT. Translating gives CASSLSGATDTQYF.

In its sample, this clone was seen once. V gene TRBV24-1 combines with J gene TRBJ1-1; D gene uncertain. The CDR3 consists of 19 residues. The germline V and J ends were trimmed by 0 bases and 0 bases, with 19 bases remaining between them. Germline loops: CDR1 KGHDR, CDR2 SFDVKD. CDR3 sequence (DNA): TGTGCCACCAGTGATTTGAAGCGCCCTAAGAGAGGATTGAACACTGAAGCTTTCTTT. Its protein is CATSDLKRPKRGLNTEAFF.

This chain links TRBV10-3 with TRBJ1-1; TRBD1 might be the D (5 bases). CDR3 length: 15 residues. Germline assignment: CDR1 ENHRY and CDR2 SYGVKD. The ends were cut back, 5 bases at V and 4 bases at J, with 17 bases in the middle. This CDR3 is CAISFLGGEATEAFF. DNA of the CDR3: TGTGCCATCAGTTTCCTGGGGGGGGAGGCCACTGAAGCTTTCTTT.

This chain uses TRBV19 with TRBJ1-4; TRBD1 might be the D (5 bases). This CDR3 region has 15 residues. The V gene's germline CDR1 is LNHDA and CDR2 SQIVND (reference sequence). The germline V and J ends were trimmed by 1 base and 3 bases, with 9 bases remaining between them. CDR3 loop: CASSIGTRANEKLFF. CDR3 sequence (DNA): TGTGCCAGTAGTATAGGGACAAGAGCTAATGAAAAACTGTTTTTT.

CDR3 sequence (DNA): TGTGCCAGCAGCTTGGCCTCTTACGAGCAGTACTTC. It specifies CASSLASYEQYF. The V gene is TRBV5-6, the J gene TRBJ2-7; D is uncertain. V gave up 0 bases and J gave up 4 bases, with 5 bases separating them. Looked up from germline, CDR1 is SGHDT and CDR2 is YYEEEE. The CDR3 runs 12 residues. Drawing the rest from reference TRBV5-6 and TRBJ2-7, the complete variable domain is DAGVTQSPTHLIKTRGQQVTLRCSPKSGHDTVSWYQQALGQGPQFIFQYYEEEERQRGNFPDRFSGHQFPNYSSELNVNALLLGDSALYLCASSLASYEQYFGPGTRLTVT.

The J gene is TRBJ1-1, the V gene TRBV19, with TRBD1 matching over 9 bases. The germline gives CDR1 LNHDA, CDR2 SQIVND (reference sequence). The CDR3 is 16 amino acids. The V segment lost 3 bases and the J segment 0 bases; nucleotides outside the gene matches: 5. The CDR3 region is CASSILTGGMNTEAFF. CDR3 nucleotide sequence: TGTGCCAGTAGTATTCTGACAGGGGGAATGAACACTGAAGCTTTCTTT.